The 5 T cell receptor beta chains given below trace back to one sample, sequenced in a study of CD8 T cells in Susac syndrome. The RNA, about 0.5 to 1 ug, was put through reverse transcription using random hexamers. TCRdb redid the calling of the immunoSEQ multiplex PCR reads with MiXCR, one entry per CDR3 protein. The data contain some 180,000 distinct CDR3 sequences, 85% to 95% of them singletons. Specimen: CD4+ T cells from PBMCs. The receptors come from a human donor in good health.

The V and J genes are TRBV5-1 and TRBJ2-5; tentative D call: TRBD2 (6 bases). The CDR3 is 15 residues long. Trimming pared 2 bases from V and 4 bases from J, leaving 15 bases between. The V gene's germline CDR1 is SGHRS and CDR2 YFSETQ. This chain's CDR3 is CASSLDTSSRETQYF. In nucleotides, the CDR3 is TGCGCCAGCAGCTTAGACACTAGCTCGAGAGAGACCCAGTACTTC.

This chain uses TRBV6-6 with TRBJ2-7; D call uncertain. The length of the CDR3 is 13 residues. Germline assignment: CDR1 MNHNY and CDR2 SVGAGI (reference sequence). Between the trimmed V and J ends, which lost 5 bases and 7 bases, there was a span of 15 bases. The CDR3 sequence: CASSRYSDGEQYV. The CDR3, as DNA: TGTGCCAGCAGTCGATACTCAGACGGGGAGCAGTACGTC.

The chain recombines TRBV3-1 with TRBJ1-4, with a possible D match to TRBD1 (5 bases). Trimming took 3 bases from V and 7 from J, leaving 15 bases between them. Looked up from germline, CDR1 is LGHDT and CDR2 is YNNKEL (reference sequence). The CDR3 has 15 amino acids. The DNA of the CDR3 is TGTGCCAGCAGCCACCCCCAGGGCCGTTTTGAAAAACTGTTTTTT. It specifies CASSHPQGRFEKLFF.

This chain's CDR3 is CSASPPGHGGELFF. DNA of the CDR3: TGCAGTGCTAGCCCCCCTGGCCATGGCGGGGAGCTGTTTTTT. The rearrangement links TRBV20-1 to TRBJ2-2; no definite D call. Trimming removed 3 bases at V and 7 bases at J, with 15 bases between. This CDR3 is built from 14 residues. The germline gives CDR1 DFQATT, CDR2 SNEGSKA (reference sequence).

The rearrangement uses TRBV4-3 and TRBJ2-5; the D gene is possibly TRBD2 (7 bases). The germline CDR1 and CDR2 sequences are LGHNA and YSLEER. With 0 bases removed from V and 2 bases from J, the gap between germline ends came to 10 bases. The CDR3 length is 15 residues. CDR3: CASSQDRGAQETQYF. CDR3 DNA: TGCGCCAGCAGCCAAGACCGGGGGGCACAAGAGACCCAGTACTTC.